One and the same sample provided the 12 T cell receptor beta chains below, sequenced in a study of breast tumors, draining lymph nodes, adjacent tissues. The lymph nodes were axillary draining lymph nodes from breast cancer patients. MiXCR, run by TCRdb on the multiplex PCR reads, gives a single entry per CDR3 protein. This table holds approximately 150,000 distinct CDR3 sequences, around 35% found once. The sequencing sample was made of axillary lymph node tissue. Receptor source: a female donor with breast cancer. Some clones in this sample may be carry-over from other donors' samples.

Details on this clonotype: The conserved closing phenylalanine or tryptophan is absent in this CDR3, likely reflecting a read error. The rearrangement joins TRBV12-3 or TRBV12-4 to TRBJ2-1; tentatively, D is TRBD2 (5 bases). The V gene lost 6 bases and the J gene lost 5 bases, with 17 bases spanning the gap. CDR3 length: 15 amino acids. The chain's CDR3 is CASSIQNQTNNEQFL. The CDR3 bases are TGTGCCAGCAGCATTCAGAACCAGACTAACAATGAGCAGTTCCTC.

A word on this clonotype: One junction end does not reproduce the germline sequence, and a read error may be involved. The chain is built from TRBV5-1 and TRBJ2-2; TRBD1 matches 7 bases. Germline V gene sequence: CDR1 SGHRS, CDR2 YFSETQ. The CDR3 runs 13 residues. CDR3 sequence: CARSTGDTGDLFF. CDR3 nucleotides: TGCGCCAGAAGCACAGGGGATACCGGGGACCTGTTTTTT.

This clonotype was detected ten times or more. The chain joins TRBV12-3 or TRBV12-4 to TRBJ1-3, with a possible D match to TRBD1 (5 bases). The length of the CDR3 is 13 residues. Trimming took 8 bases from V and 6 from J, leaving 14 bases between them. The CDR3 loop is CASRGGSENTIYF. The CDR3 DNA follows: TGTGCCAGCCGCGGGGGGTCCGAAAACACCATATATTTT.

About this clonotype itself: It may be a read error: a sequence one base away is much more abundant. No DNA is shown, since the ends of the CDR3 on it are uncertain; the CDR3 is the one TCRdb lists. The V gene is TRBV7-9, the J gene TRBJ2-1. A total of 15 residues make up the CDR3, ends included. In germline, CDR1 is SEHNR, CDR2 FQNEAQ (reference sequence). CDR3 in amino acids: CASSLGVGLGNEQLF.

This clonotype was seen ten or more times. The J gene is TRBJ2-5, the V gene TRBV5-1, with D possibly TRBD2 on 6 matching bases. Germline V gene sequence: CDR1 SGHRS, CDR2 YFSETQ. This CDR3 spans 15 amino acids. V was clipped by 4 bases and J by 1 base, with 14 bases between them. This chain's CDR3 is CASSLYGGTQETQYF. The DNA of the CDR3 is TGCGCCAGCAGCCTCTACGGGGGTACCCAAGAGACCCAGTACTTC.

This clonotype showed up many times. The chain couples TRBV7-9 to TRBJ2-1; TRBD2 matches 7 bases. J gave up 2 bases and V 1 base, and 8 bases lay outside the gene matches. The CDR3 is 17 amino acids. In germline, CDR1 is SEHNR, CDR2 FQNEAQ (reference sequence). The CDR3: CASSLGPWGGTYNEQFF. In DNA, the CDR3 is TGTGCCAGCAGCTTAGGCCCGTGGGGGGGTACCTACAATGAGCAGTTCTTC.

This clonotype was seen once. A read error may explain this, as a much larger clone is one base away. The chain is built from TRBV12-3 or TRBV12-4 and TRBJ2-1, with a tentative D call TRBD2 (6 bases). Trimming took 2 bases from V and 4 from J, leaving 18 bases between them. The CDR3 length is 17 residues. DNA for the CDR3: TGTGCCAGCAGTTTAACTAGCCGGAGTCTGGGGTACAATGAGCAGTTCTTC. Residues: CASSLTSRSLGYNEQFF.

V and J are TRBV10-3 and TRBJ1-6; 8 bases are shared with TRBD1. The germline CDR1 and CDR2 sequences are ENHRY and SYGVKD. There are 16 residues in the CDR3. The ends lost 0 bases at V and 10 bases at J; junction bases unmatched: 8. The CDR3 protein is CAISESIRTGGSPLHF. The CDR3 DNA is TGTGCCATCAGTGAGTCGATTCGAACAGGGGGATCACCCCTCCACTTT.

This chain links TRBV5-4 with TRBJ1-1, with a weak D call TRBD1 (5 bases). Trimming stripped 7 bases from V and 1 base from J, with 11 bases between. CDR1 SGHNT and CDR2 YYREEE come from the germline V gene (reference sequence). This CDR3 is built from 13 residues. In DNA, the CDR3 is TGTGCCAGCGATTGGGGACCGAACACTGAAGCTTTCTTT. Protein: CASDWGPNTEAFF.

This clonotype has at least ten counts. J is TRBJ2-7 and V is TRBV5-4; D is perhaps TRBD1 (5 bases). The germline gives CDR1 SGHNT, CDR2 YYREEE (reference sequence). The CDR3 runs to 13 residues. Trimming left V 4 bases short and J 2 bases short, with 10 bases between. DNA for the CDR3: TGTGCCAGCAGCAGGGGAAAACCCTACGAGCAGTACTTC. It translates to CASSRGKPYEQYF.

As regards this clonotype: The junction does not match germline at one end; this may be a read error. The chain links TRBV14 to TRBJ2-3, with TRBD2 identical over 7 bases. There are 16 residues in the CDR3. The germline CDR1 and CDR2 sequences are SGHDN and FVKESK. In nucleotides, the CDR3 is TGTGCTAGCAGCCAAGGGCTAGCGGTCAACACAGATGCGCAGTATTTT. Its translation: CASSQGLAVNTDAQYF. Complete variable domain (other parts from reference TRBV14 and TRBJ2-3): EAGVTQFPSHSVIEKGQTVTLRCDPISGHDNLYWYRRVMGKEIKFLLHFVKESKQDESGMPNNRFLAERTGGTYSTLKVQPAELEDSGVYFCASSQGLAVNTDAQYFGPGTRLTVL.

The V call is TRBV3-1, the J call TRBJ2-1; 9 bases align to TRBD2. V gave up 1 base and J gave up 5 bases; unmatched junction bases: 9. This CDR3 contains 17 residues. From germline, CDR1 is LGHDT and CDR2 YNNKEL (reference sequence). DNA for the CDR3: TGTGCCAGCAGCCAAGGGTTGCGGGGGGGGGGACACAATGAGCAGTTCTTC. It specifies CASSQGLRGGGHNEQFF.